The 15 T cell receptor beta chains below all came from one sample that was sequenced in a study of identical twins. TCRdb ran MiXCR on the 5' RACE reads and lists one entry per CDR3 protein. Of some 790,000 distinct CDR3 sequences listed, 15% to 20% were seen once; the top ten hold about 12%. These same records also appear under a second study, on T cells expressing NK-cell markers.

The material sequenced was PBMCs. The receptors were sampled from a woman aged 18-35 years in good health.

The chain is built from TRBV20-1 and TRBJ1-6, with a tentative D call TRBD1 (5 bases). Trimming pared 3 bases from V and 9 bases from J, leaving 21 bases between. Germline V gene lookup returns CDR1 DFQATT and CDR2 SNEGSKA (reference sequence). This CDR3 is 16 amino acids long. CDR3 residues: CSASGDGRGPFSPLHF. The CDR3 bases are TGCAGTGCTAGCGGGGACGGAAGGGGCCCATTTTCACCCCTCCACTTT.

In its sample, this clonotype was seen a few times. The J gene is TRBJ2-3, the V gene TRBV5-1; tentatively, D is TRBD1 (6 bases). Trimming removed 2 bases at V and 2 bases at J, with 9 bases between. CDR3 length equals 14 residues. Germline V CDR1 and CDR2: SGHRS, YFSETQ. The CDR3 nucleotides read TGCGCCAGCAGCTTACAGGGCAACACAGATACGCAGTATTTT. Encoded protein: CASSLQGNTDTQYF.

This rearrangement joins TRBV20-1 to TRBJ1-5; D is perhaps TRBD1 (5 bases). V was shortened by 4 bases and J by 4 bases, with 11 bases between the two germline ends. Germline CDR1 reads DFQATT; CDR2 reads SNEGSKA (reference sequence). The CDR3 covers 13 residues. CDR3: CSAKDNPNQPQHF. The CDR3 DNA sequence: TGCAGTGCTAAGGACAACCCAAATCAGCCCCAGCATTTT.

This clonotype was seen only a few times. V usage is TRBV7-2 and J usage is TRBJ2-7; perhaps TRBD2 as D (6 bases). The CDR3 sequence is 14 residues long. V lost 8 bases, J lost 4 bases, and 18 bases lay in between. CDR1 and CDR2 (germline): SGHTA, FQGNSA. The CDR3 loop is CASLARSGSYEQYF. The CDR3 DNA follows: TGTGCCAGCCTAGCGCGCTCTGGCTCGTACGAGCAGTACTTC.

Written as DNA, the CDR3 is TGCGCCAGCAAATTGGGAGGGAACACTGAAGCTTTCTTT. Its protein product is CASKLGGNTEAFF. V is TRBV4-1 and J is TRBJ1-1; D ambiguous. The CDR3 length is 13 residues. Germline CDR1 and CDR2: MGHRA and YSYEKL. V gave up 7 bases and J gave up 1 base, with 10 bases separating them.

This chain connects TRBV4-1 to TRBJ2-5, with a weak D call TRBD2 (6 bases). The CDR3 has 18 residues. Germline V gives CDR1 MGHRA, CDR2 YSYEKL. With 2 bases removed from V and 0 bases from J, the gap between germline ends came to 19 bases. The CDR3 region is CASSQYQLEGRYQETQYF. CDR3 DNA sequence: TGCGCCAGCAGCCAATATCAGCTGGAAGGGAGGTACCAAGAGACCCAGTACTTC.

With respect to this clonotype: One base away lies a much larger clone, so this may be a sequencing read error. The gene calls are TRBV7-8 and TRBJ2-7, with a tentative D call TRBD2 (6 bases). Germline V CDR1 and CDR2: SGHVS, FQNEAQ. The CDR3 length is 15 residues. V lost 5 bases, J lost 2 bases, and 16 bases lay in between. The CDR3 loop reads CASSHGGTCPYEQYF. As DNA, the CDR3 is TGTGCCAGCAGCCATGGGGGGACGTGCCCCTACGAGCAGTACTTC. Complete variable domain (other parts from reference TRBV7-8 and TRBJ2-7): GAGVSQSPRYKVAKRGQDVALRCDPISGHVSLFWYQQALGQGPEFLTYFQNEAQLDKSGLPSDRFFAERPEGSVSTLKIQRTQQEDSAVYLCASSHGGTCPYEQYFGPGTRLTVT.

This clonotype was counted only a few times. V is TRBV11-3 and J is TRBJ2-1; 8 nucleotides match TRBD2. V lost 0 bases and J lost 6; bases outside the gene matches: 4. CDR1 and CDR2 (germline): SGHNT, YENEEA. The CDR3 totals 15 residues. CDR3 bases: TGTGCCAGCAGCTTAGAATCCGGGGGGGGCAATGAGCAGTTCTTC. Protein product: CASSLESGGGNEQFF.

V gene TRBV11-2 combines with J gene TRBJ1-2, with D uncertain. The CDR3 totals 15 residues. Trimming took 0 bases from V and 4 from J, leaving 12 bases between them. Per germline, CDR1 SGHAT and CDR2 FQNNGV. CDR3 bases: TGTGCCAGCAGCTTAGATGTTGGTAGGGCCTATGGCTACACCTTC. Protein: CASSLDVGRAYGYTF.

This chain joins TRBV9 and TRBJ1-3; D is possibly TRBD1 (5 bases). V lost 4 bases and J lost 4, with 9 bases in between. This CDR3 region has 13 residues. Germline CDR1 reads SGDLS; CDR2 reads YYNGEE. CDR3 region: CASSNSGGNTIYF. As DNA, the CDR3 is TGTGCCAGCAGCAACTCAGGGGGAAACACCATATATTTT.

The chain uses TRBV27 and TRBJ2-1; 7 nucleotides match TRBD2. Germline V lookup: CDR1 MNHEY, CDR2 SMNVEV (reference sequence). V lost 8 bases and J lost 8; bases outside the gene matches: 9. CDR3 length: 13 residues. This CDR3 is CASAMQGGYEQFF. The CDR3 coding sequence is TGTGCCAGCGCGATGCAGGGAGGGTATGAGCAGTTCTTC.

The chain couples TRBV6-5 to TRBJ2-1, with D possibly matching TRBD2 (5 bases). The CDR3 consists of 12 residues. V lost 8 bases and J 3 bases, leaving 8 bases between the germline ends. Per germline, CDR1 MNHEY and CDR2 SVGAGI. CDR3 nucleotides: TGTGCCAGCGGGAGAAACTACAATGAGCAGTTCTTC. Encoded protein: CASGRNYNEQFF.

The chain combines TRBV20-1 with TRBJ2-4, with unresolved D. The CDR3 runs 13 residues. Germline V CDR1 and CDR2: DFQATT, SNEGSKA (reference sequence). The V and J ends lost 5 bases and 0 bases respectively, with 8 bases between them. In DNA, the CDR3 is TGCAGTGCTCCTCCGGCAGCCAAAAACATTCAGTACTTC. Amino acid sequence: CSAPPAAKNIQYF.

This clonotype was counted between two and nine times. The chain recombines TRBV4-3 with TRBJ2-1; 8 bases match TRBD2. Losses at the gene ends were 0 bases for V and 6 bases for J; bases not matched to a gene: 7. The CDR3 contains 16 residues. CDR1 is LGHNA and CDR2 is YSLEER in the germline V gene. CDR3 in amino acids: CASSQDYSGKGNEQFF. The CDR3 DNA reads as TGCGCCAGCAGCCAAGACTATAGCGGGAAGGGCAATGAGCAGTTCTTC.

This clonotype showed up just a few times. This chain uses TRBV10-3 with TRBJ2-1; no definite D call. The V end was cut by 8 bases, the J end by 0 bases, with 11 bases between. Germline assignment: CDR1 ENHRY and CDR2 SYGVKD. The CDR3 sequence is 14 residues long. The DNA for the CDR3 is TGTGCCATCTCCACCTGGGGCTCCTACAATGAGCAGTTCTTC. Its protein is CAISTWGSYNEQFF.